The clone carrying this T cell receptor beta chain was found many times. A read error may produce the germline difference seen at one junction end. The sample is drawn from a study of early T cells in non-severe SARS-CoV-2 infection. TCRdb passed the 5' RACE reads through MiXCR, listing each CDR3 protein once. The repertoire holds 48,000 or so distinct CDR3 sequences, with roughly 13% as singletons. The CDR3 covers 13 residues. Looked up from germline, CDR1 is MNHNY and CDR2 is SVGAGI (reference sequence). The TCR originated in an adult who was a healthcare worker with PCR-confirmed SARS-CoV-2 infection or an uninfected control (not recorded which). This sequence joins TRBV6-6 and TRBJ1-1; D unresolved. The sample was whole blood. This CDR3 is CASSYSTNTEVFF. CDR3 DNA: TGTGCCAGCAGTTACTCAACGAACACTGAAGTTTTCTTT.